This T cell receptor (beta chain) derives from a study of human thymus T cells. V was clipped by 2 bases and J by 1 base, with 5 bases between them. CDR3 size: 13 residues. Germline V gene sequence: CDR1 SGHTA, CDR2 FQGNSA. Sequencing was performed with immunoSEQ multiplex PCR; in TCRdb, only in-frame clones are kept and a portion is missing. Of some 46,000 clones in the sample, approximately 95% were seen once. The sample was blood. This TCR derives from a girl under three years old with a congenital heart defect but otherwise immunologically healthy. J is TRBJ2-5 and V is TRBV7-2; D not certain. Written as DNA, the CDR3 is TGTGCCAGCAGCTTACAGATCCAAGAGACCCAGTACTTC. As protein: CASSLQIQETQYF.